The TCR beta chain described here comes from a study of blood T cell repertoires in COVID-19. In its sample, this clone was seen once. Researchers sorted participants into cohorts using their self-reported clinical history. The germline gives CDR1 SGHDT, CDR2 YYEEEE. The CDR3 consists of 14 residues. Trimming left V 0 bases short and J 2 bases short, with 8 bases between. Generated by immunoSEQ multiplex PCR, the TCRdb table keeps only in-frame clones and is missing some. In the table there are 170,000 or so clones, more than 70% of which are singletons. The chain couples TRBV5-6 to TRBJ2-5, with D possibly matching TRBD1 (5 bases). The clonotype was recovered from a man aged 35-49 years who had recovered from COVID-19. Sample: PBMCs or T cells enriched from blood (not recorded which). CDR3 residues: CASSLVDSQETQYF. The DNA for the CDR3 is TGTGCCAGCAGCTTGGTTGACAGTCAAGAGACCCAGTACTTC.